This TCR beta chain was found in a study of tumor-infiltrating lymphocytes in oesophageal squamous cell carcinoma. MiXCR, run by TCRdb on the PCR reads, gives a single entry per CDR3 protein. The data hold 18,000 or so distinct CDR3 sequences, with 35% to 50% observed a single time. This clonotype was observed many times. V lost 4 bases and J lost 4; bases outside the gene matches: 5. The CDR3 contains 15 residues. Germline CDR1 SGHTA, CDR2 FQGNSA. V usage is TRBV7-2 and J usage is TRBJ2-1, with TRBD2 matching 9 bases. This clonotype was obtained from a male donor with esophageal squamous cell carcinoma. Material: esophageal tumor tissue. The CDR3: CASSSVAGDYNEQFF. CDR3 coding DNA: TGTGCCAGCAGCTCCGTAGCGGGGGATTACAATGAGCAGTTCTTC.